Listed here are 6 T cell receptor beta chains from one sample, sequenced in a study of blood T cell repertoires in COVID-19 (dated by TCRdb to 2018 to 2020). Library generation was performed with the immunoSEQ multiplex PCR assay. TCRdb mirrors the immuneACCESS table, restricted to in-frame sequences. Some clones are absent from its copies; in checked studies, under half trace to an unresolved V gene, and the reason for the others is unknown. For this sample there are fewer than 350,000 clones; about 91% appear just once. The top ten constitute 1.5% to 2% of the sample. Material for sequencing was peripheral blood. The receptors shown here come from a woman in her thirties with COVID-19, enrolled during active disease.

The gene calls are TRBV4-1 and TRBJ2-7, with 9 positions matching TRBD1. CDR3 length: 16 residues. Trimming cost V 2 bases and J 2 bases; bases outside gene matches: 7. CDR1 MGHRA and CDR2 YSYEKL come from the germline V gene. Written as DNA, the CDR3 is TGCGCCAGCAGCCAACAACAGGGGGCCCTCCCCTACGAGCAGTACTTC. Translated, it gives CASSQQQGALPYEQYF.

The chain is built from TRBV10-3 and TRBJ1-1; D is unclear. With 4 bases removed from V and 5 bases from J, the gap between germline ends came to 11 bases. This CDR3 is 13 amino acids long. Per the germline V gene, CDR1 is ENHRY and CDR2 is SYGVKD. Written as DNA, the CDR3 is TGTGCCATCAGTGGGTGGGAGGGTACTGAAGCTTTCTTT. It is translated as CAISGWEGTEAFF.

This chain uses TRBV7-6 with TRBJ2-1; 12 positions agree with TRBD2. J was trimmed by 5 bases and V by 5 bases; bases with no gene match: 4. The CDR3 extends over 15 amino acids. Germline V lookup: CDR1 SGHVS, CDR2 FNYEAQ. The CDR3 nucleotides are TGTGCCAGCAGCCCCCGGACTAGCGGGGACAATGAGCAGTTCTTC. Translated: CASSPRTSGDNEQFF.

The V and J genes are TRBV10-3 and TRBJ1-2, with 7 bases that match TRBD1. The length of the CDR3 is 14 residues. CDR1 and CDR2 from the germline V gene are ENHRY and SYGVKD. V was pared by 4 bases and J by 10 bases, with 12 bases of the junction left unmatched. The CDR3 DNA reads as TGTGCCATCAGTGGGGAGACAGGGCCCGATTTCTACACCTTC. This gives the protein CAISGETGPDFYTF.

V is TRBV5-1 and J is TRBJ2-3; 9 bases line up with TRBD2. Germline CDR1 SGHRS, CDR2 YFSETQ. Unmatched junction bases numbered 7, after V lost 0 bases and J lost 2 bases. This CDR3 has 17 amino acids. The CDR3 DNA reads as TGCGCCAGCAGCTTGGGGCCCCTAGCGGGGACCACAGATACGCAGTATTTT. Its protein is CASSLGPLAGTTDTQYF.

This clone occurred once. The chain recombines TRBV18 with TRBJ2-7; 7 bases align to TRBD1. Germline V gene data show CDR1 as KGHSH and CDR2 as LQKENI. CDR3 length: 13 amino acids. The V segment lost 4 bases and the J segment 3 bases; nucleotides outside the gene matches: 3. In DNA form, the CDR3 reads TGTGCCAGCTCACTCCAGGGGGACTACGAGCAGTACTTC. It is translated as CASSLQGDYEQYF.